The rows below give T cell receptor beta chains drawn from one sample of a study of Graves' ophthalmopathy and Graves' hyperthyroidism. One entry per CDR3 protein, called by TCRdb with MiXCR from the multiplex PCR reads. The data contain about 210,000 distinct CDR3 sequences, just under 30% of them singletons. Sample: peripheral blood. Receptor source: a man over 45 with Graves' ophthalmopathy. Each CDR3 is given with its conserved first and last residue. The order of the fields is clone size, V gene, D gene, J gene, CDR3 protein, CDR3 DNA. A D gene is named only where the DNA matches it firmly. The size of a clone is reported for some rows only, either as once, few or many, or as a class for expanded clones.

>.|TRBV6-5|.|TRBJ1-3
CASSYSTAGTIYF
TGTGCCAGCAGTTACTCGACCGCGGGAACCATATATTTT
>many|TRBV29-1|TRBD1|TRBJ2-7
CSVGGQPTYEQYF
TGCAGCGTTGGGGGACAGCCAACCTACGAGCAGTACTTC
>.|TRBV6-5|.|TRBJ1-2
CASRWGSTNYGYTF
TGTGCCAGCCGTTGGGGAAGTACTAACTATGGCTACACCTTC
>many|TRBV7-9|TRBD1|TRBJ1-1
CASSSYRGGQRTEAFF
TGTGCCAGCAGCTCTTACAGGGGCGGACAGAGGACTGAAGCTTTCTTT
>many|TRBV15|TRBD1|TRBJ1-2
CATSRDAETGEDYGYTF
TGTGCCACCAGCAGAGATGCAGAGACAGGGGAGGACTATGGCTACACCTTC
>many|TRBV6-1|TRBD1|TRBJ1-1
CASREPQGARTEAFF
TGTGCCAGCAGAGAACCACAGGGGGCGCGTACTGAAGCTTTCTTT
>many|TRBV27|TRBD1|TRBJ1-2
CASSLVQGGSRGYTF
TGTGCCAGCAGTTTAGTACAGGGGGGTTCTAGGGGCTACACCTTC
>many|TRBV3-1|.|TRBJ2-5
CASSQVGRETQYF
TGTGCCAGCAGCCAAGTAGGAAGGGAGACCCAGTACTTC
>many|TRBV6-5|.|TRBJ2-2
CASSYSQVGELFF
TGTGCCAGCAGTTACTCGCAGGTCGGGGAGCTGTTTTTT
>.|TRBV15|.|TRBJ1-2
CATSRVGGEDYGYTF
TGTGCCACCAGCAGAGTGGGAGGGGAAGATTATGGCTACACCTTC
>once|TRBV12-3/TRBV12-4|.|TRBJ1-5
CASTRNSNQPQHF
TGTGCCAGCACGCGGAATAGCAATCAGCCCCAGCATTTT
>many|TRBV24-1|TRBD1|TRBJ2-5
CATSDPGQEETQYF
TGTGCCACCAGTGACCCGGGACAGGAAGAGACCCAGTACTTC